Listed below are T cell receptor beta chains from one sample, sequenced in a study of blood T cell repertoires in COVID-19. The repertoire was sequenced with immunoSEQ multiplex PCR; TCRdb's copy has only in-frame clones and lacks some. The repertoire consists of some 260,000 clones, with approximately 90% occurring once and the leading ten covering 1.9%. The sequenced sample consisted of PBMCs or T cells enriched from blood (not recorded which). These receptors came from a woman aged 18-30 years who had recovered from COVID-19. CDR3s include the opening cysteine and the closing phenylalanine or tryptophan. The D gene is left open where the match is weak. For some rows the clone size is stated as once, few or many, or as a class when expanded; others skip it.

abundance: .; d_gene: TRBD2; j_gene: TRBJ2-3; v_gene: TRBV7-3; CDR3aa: CASVASGSDTQYF; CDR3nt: TGTGCCAGCGTGGCTAGCGGGAGTGATACGCAGTATTTT
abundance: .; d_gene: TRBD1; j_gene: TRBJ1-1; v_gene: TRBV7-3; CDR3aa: CASSRQGARTEAFF; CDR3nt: TGTGCCAGCAGCAGACAGGGGGCACGCACTGAAGCTTTCTTT
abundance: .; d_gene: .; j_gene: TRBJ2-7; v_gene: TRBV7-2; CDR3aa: CASRRDRSYEQYF; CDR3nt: TGTGCCAGCCGCCGAGACAGATCCTACGAGCAGTACTTC
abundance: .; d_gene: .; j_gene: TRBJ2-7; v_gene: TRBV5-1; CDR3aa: CASSGDRSSYEQYF; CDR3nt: TGCGCCAGCAGCGGCGACAGGAGCTCCTACGAGCAGTACTTC
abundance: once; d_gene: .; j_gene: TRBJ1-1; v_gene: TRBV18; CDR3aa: CASSPPSSAGPTEAFF; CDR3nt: TGTGCCAGCTCACCACCATCCTCTGCGGGGCCCACTGAAGCTTTCTTT
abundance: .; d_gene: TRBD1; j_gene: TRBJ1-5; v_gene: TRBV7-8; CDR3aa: CASSLGTTGVRPFSNQPQHF; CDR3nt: TGTGCCAGCAGCTTAGGAACGACAGGGGTCCGACCCTTTAGCAATCAGCCCCAGCATTTT
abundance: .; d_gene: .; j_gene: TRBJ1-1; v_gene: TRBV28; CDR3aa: CACMGGIEAFF; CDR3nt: TGTGCCTGCATGGGGGGAATTGAAGCTTTCTTT
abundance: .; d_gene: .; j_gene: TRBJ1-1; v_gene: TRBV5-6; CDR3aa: CASSFGSGGGRVGTEAFF; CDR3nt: TGTGCCAGCAGCTTCGGGTCCGGGGGCGGGAGAGTGGGCACTGAAGCTTTCTTT
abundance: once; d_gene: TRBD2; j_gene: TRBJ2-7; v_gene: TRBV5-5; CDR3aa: CASRDYLVSEQYF; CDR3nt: TGTGCCAGTCGGGACTACCTCGTTTCGGAGCAGTACTTC
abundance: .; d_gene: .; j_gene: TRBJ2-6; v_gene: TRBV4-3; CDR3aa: CASSQESGAGANVLTF; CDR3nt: TGCGCCAGCAGCCAAGAGTCAGGGGCCGGGGCCAACGTCCTGACTTTC
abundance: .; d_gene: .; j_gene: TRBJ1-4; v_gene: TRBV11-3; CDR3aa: CASSRTPEGKLFF; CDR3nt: TGTGCCAGCAGCCGGACGCCAGAGGGAAAACTGTTTTTT
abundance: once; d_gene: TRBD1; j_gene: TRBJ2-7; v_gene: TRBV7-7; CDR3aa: CASSLGRQGISYEQYF; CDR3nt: TGTGCTAGCAGCTTAGGAAGACAGGGAATTTCCTACGAGCAGTACTTC
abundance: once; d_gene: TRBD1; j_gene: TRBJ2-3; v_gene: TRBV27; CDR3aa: CASALSQGATDTQYF; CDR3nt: TGTGCCAGCGCCCTGAGTCAGGGGGCCACAGATACGCAGTATTTT
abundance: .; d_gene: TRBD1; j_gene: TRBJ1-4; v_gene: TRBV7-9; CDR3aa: CASSLTGTTNEKLFF; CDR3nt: TGTGCCAGCAGCCTGACAGGGACAACTAATGAAAAACTGTTTTTT
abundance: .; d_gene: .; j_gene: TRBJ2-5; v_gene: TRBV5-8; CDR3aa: CASGEGGKETQYF; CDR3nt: TGTGCCAGCGGCGAGGGGGGGAAAGAGACCCAGTACTTC
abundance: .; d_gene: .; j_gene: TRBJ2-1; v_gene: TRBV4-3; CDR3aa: CASSQNTVLEQFF; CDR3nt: TGCGCCAGCAGCCAGAATACAGTACTTGAGCAGTTCTTC
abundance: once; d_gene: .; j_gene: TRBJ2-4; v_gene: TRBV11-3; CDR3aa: CASSLAGSYKNIQYF; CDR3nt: TGTGCCAGCAGCTTAGCCGGGTCCTACAAAAACATTCAGTACTTC
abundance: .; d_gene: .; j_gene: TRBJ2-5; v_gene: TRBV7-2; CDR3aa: CASSYQTGEGQETQYF; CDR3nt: TGTGCCAGCAGCTACCAGACGGGGGAAGGACAAGAGACCCAGTACTTC